These 22 T cell receptor beta chains share one sample of origin, sequenced in a study of blood T cell repertoires in COVID-19. Clones were read by immunoSEQ multiplex PCR, and TCRdb kept only the in-frame ones, dropping some. The data show roughly 150,000 clones, roughly 84% seen once. Sequenced sample: PBMCs or T cells enriched from blood (not recorded which). Receptors originate from an older man who had been exposed to COVID-19.

The genes are TRBV7-2 and TRBJ1-5; TRBD1 aligns across 7 bases. CDR1 and CDR2 from the germline V gene are SGHTA and FQGNSA. This CDR3 region has 17 residues. Trimming at V came to 6 bases and at J to 2 bases, leaving 13 bases not matched to a gene. For the CDR3, the DNA is TGTGCCAGCAGTCCTTTACAAGGGGGCAATCGCAATCAGCCCCAGCATTTT. It yields the protein CASSPLQGGNRNQPQHF.

The CDR3: CASSLGQYNEQFF. In DNA, the CDR3 is TGCGCCAGCAGCTTGGGTCAGTACAATGAGCAGTTCTTC. The chain uses TRBV5-1 and TRBJ2-1; D unresolved. Germline assignment: CDR1 SGHRS and CDR2 YFSETQ. This CDR3 spans 13 amino acids. V was pared by 0 bases and J by 4 bases, with 5 bases between.

This clone appeared a few times. The V gene is TRBV29-1, the J gene TRBJ1-5, with 7 bases identical to TRBD1. This CDR3 region has 12 residues. Germline lookup yields CDR1 SQVTM and CDR2 ANQGSEA. J lost 5 bases, V lost 5 bases, and 3 bases had no gene match. The DNA of the CDR3 is TGCAGCGTTTCAACAGGGGATCAGCCCCAGCATTTT. Its translation: CSVSTGDQPQHF.

This clone was observed a handful of times. This sequence joins TRBV6-5 and TRBJ1-5; no reliable D call. This CDR3 comprises 13 residues. Deletions cut 2 bases from V and 3 bases from J, with 5 bases between. CDR1 and CDR2 (germline): MNHEY, SVGAGI. CDR3 region: CASSYGVNQPQHF. CDR3 DNA sequence: TGTGCCAGCAGTTACGGAGTCAATCAGCCCCAGCATTTT.

Here the CDR3 DNA reads TGTGCCAGCAGTGTTTTGAGGACAGGGCCCAATGAGCAGTTCTTC. Amino acid sequence: CASSVLRTGPNEQFF. This chain joins TRBV25-1 and TRBJ2-1; 8 nucleotides align to TRBD1. From germline, CDR1 is MGHDK and CDR2 SYGVNS. The V segment lost 4 bases and the J segment 6 bases; nucleotides outside the gene matches: 8. The CDR3 runs to 15 residues.

V gene TRBV5-4 combines with J gene TRBJ1-2; 9 bases match TRBD1. The V segment lost 3 bases and the J segment 4 bases; nucleotides outside the gene matches: 7. This CDR3 has 15 amino acids. Germline CDR1 SGHNT, CDR2 YYREEE (reference sequence). CDR3 region: CASSYKTGGVYGYTF. The CDR3 nucleotides read TGTGCCAGCAGCTACAAGACAGGGGGGGTCTATGGCTACACCTTC. Full variable domain (rest looked up from reference TRBV5-4 and TRBJ1-2): ETGVTQSPTHLIKTRGQQVTLRCSSQSGHNTVSWYQQALGQGPQFIFQYYREEENGRGNFPPRFSGLQFPNYSSELNVNALELDDSALYLCASSYKTGGVYGYTFGSGTRLTVV.

The rearrangement joins TRBV7-9 to TRBJ2-5; tentative D call: TRBD2 (5 bases). V gave up 0 bases and J gave up 4 bases, with 15 bases separating them. Germline lookup yields CDR1 SEHNR and CDR2 FQNEAQ (reference sequence). CDR3 length equals 16 residues. CDR3 coding DNA: TGTGCCAGCAGCTTAGCGAGTGGGGTAGAGGGAGAGACCCAGTACTTC. It translates to CASSLASGVEGETQYF. Full variable domain (missing parts from reference TRBV7-9 and TRBJ2-5): DTGVSQNPRHKITKRGQNVTFRCDPISEHNRLYWYRQTLGQGPEFLTYFQNEAQLEKSRLLSDRFSAERPKGSFSTLEIQRTEQGDSAMYLCASSLASGVEGETQYFGPGTRLLVL.

The rearrangement joins TRBV19 to TRBJ1-2, with 9 positions matching TRBD1. Per the germline V gene, CDR1 is LNHDA and CDR2 is SQIVND (reference sequence). This CDR3 is built from 15 residues. The V gene end was trimmed by 3 bases and the J gene end by 4 bases; junction bases not matched to a gene: 6. CDR3 bases: TGTGCCAGTAGTATGGGACAGGGAAGGGCCTATGGCTACACCTTC. It translates to CASSMGQGRAYGYTF.

This chain joins TRBV5-1 and TRBJ1-1; possibly TRBD1 for D (6 bases). This CDR3 region has 14 residues. Trimming removed 3 bases at V and 6 bases at J, with 15 bases between. From germline, CDR1 is SGHRS and CDR2 YFSETQ. CDR3 bases: TGCGCCAGCAGCTCCTCAGGGGTAATATCTGAAGCTTTCTTT. This codes for CASSSSGVISEAFF.

The V call is TRBV30, the J call TRBJ2-2, with 8 bases aligning to TRBD1. There are 16 residues in the CDR3. Germline trimming cut 1 base from V and 4 bases from J; bases unmatched to any gene: 8. The germline CDR1 and CDR2 sequences are GTSNPN and SVGIG (reference sequence). This CDR3 is CAWSGSWTGITGELFF. CDR3 bases: TGTGCCTGGAGTGGATCATGGACAGGGATCACCGGGGAGCTGTTTTTT.

V gene TRBV18 combines with J gene TRBJ2-1; 7 nucleotides match TRBD2. V shed 8 bases and J 5 bases; nucleotides not matched to a gene: 15. This CDR3 has 16 amino acids. Germline V gives CDR1 KGHSH, CDR2 LQKENI. DNA of the CDR3: TGTGCCAGCGCAACCAATGGCGGGAGTTCGAACAATGAGCAGTTCTTC. Its translation is CASATNGGSSNNEQFF.

V gene TRBV7-2 combines with J gene TRBJ1-2, with a weak D call TRBD1 (5 bases). Germline CDR1 SGHTA, CDR2 FQGNSA. The V and J ends lost 2 bases and 5 bases respectively, with 9 bases between them. This CDR3 has 13 amino acids. For the CDR3, the DNA is TGTGCCAGCAGCTTATTGGGGCAGTATGGCTACACCTTC. Translated, it gives CASSLLGQYGYTF. Filled out from reference TRBV7-2 and TRBJ1-2, the complete variable domain reads GAGVSQSPSNKVTEKGKDVELRCDPISGHTALYWYRQSLGQGLEFLIYFQGNSAPDKSGLPSDRFSAERTGGSVSTLTIQRTQQEDSAVYLCASSLLGQYGYTFGSGTRLTVV.

This clone was recorded only once. The V gene is TRBV28, the J gene TRBJ2-2; TRBD1 agrees at 12 bases. The J segment lost 6 bases and the V segment lost 5 bases, leaving 10 bases of the junction unmatched. The CDR3 runs to 17 residues. Germline lookup yields CDR1 MDHEN and CDR2 SYDVKM. CDR3 residues: CASSPSPGQGAAGELFF. Written as DNA, the CDR3 is TGTGCCAGCAGTCCTTCCCCGGGACAGGGGGCGGCCGGGGAGCTGTTTTTT.

This rearrangement joins TRBV6-5 to TRBJ1-1; unclear D gene. CDR1 is MNHEY, CDR2 SVGAGI, per germline. The CDR3 runs 16 residues. V shed 2 bases and J shed 1 base, with 14 bases lying between them. CDR3 sequence (DNA): TGTGCCAGCAGTTACGGAGCTGTGTGGAGGAACACTGAAGCTTTCTTT. Translation gives CASSYGAVWRNTEAFF.

This clone came up once. The genes are TRBV12-3 or TRBV12-4 and TRBJ2-7, with D possibly matching TRBD1 (5 bases). The CDR3 consists of 13 residues. Trimming took off 7 bases at V and 2 bases at J, with 12 bases between the two ends. The CDR3 nucleotides read TGTGCCAGCACCCGGACACGGCCCTACGAGCAGTACTTC. It specifies CASTRTRPYEQYF.

In this sample, this clone turned up once. The genes are TRBV6-5 and TRBJ2-5; D possibly corresponds to TRBD1 (6 bases). Trimming cost V 0 bases and J 4 bases, with 15 bases left between them. Looked up from germline, CDR1 is MNHEY and CDR2 is SVGAGI. The CDR3 has 16 amino acids. The CDR3 reads CASSYSSRGRRETQYF. The CDR3 region has the DNA TGTGCCAGCAGTTACTCGTCCAGGGGCCGGAGAGAGACCCAGTACTTC.

The rearrangement links TRBV19 to TRBJ1-2, with D uncertain. The CDR3 runs 15 residues. Trimming pared 3 bases from V and 4 bases from J, leaving 15 bases between. Germline CDR1 is LNHDA and CDR2 is SQIVND (reference sequence). The CDR3, as DNA: TGTGCCAGTAGTATTATGACCTCAGGAATCTATGGCTACACCTTC. Its protein is CASSIMTSGIYGYTF. Full variable domain (remainder filled in from reference TRBV19 and TRBJ1-2): DGGITQSPKYLFRKEGQNVTLSCEQNLNHDAMYWYRQDPGQGLRLIYYSQIVNDFQKGDIAEGYSVSREKKESFPLTVTSAQKNPTAFYLCASSIMTSGIYGYTFGSGTRLTVV.

The chain links TRBV28 to TRBJ2-7, with 7 bases identical to TRBD1. CDR3 length equals 14 residues. Germline V gene data show CDR1 as MDHEN and CDR2 as SYDVKM. V shed 6 bases and J 1 base; nucleotides not matched to a gene: 6. The CDR3 loop reads CASRGQSRSYEQYF. The DNA for the CDR3 is TGTGCCAGCAGGGGACAGTCAAGGTCCTACGAGCAGTACTTC.

The V and J genes are TRBV4-1 and TRBJ1-4; 7 bases fit TRBD1. The CDR3 length is 16 residues. Germline V gives CDR1 MGHRA, CDR2 YSYEKL. With 1 base clipped from V and 1 base from J, the junction kept 3 bases outside the gene matches. CDR3 sequence: CASSQGRGLTNEKLFF. In DNA, the CDR3 is TGCGCCAGCAGCCAAGGCAGGGGGTTAACTAATGAAAAACTGTTTTTT.

The rearrangement uses TRBV7-9 and TRBJ1-2; TRBD1 matches at 8 bases. Unmatched junction bases numbered 15, after V lost 5 bases and J lost 4 bases. Per germline, CDR1 SEHNR and CDR2 FQNEAQ (reference sequence). This CDR3 is built from 17 residues. CDR3 in DNA: TGTGCCAGCAGCCCCGCCCGCGGACAGGGTGGTGGCTATGGCTACACCTTC. Protein product: CASSPARGQGGGYGYTF.

The rearrangement joins TRBV9 to TRBJ2-7, with 9 bases lining up with TRBD2. CDR1 and CDR2 (germline): SGDLS, YYNGEE. V trimming: 4 bases; J trimming: 2 bases; junction bases outside the gene matches: 7. This CDR3 region has 15 residues. CDR3: CASSTEGLATYEQYF. Written as DNA, the CDR3 is TGTGCCAGCAGCACAGAAGGACTAGCGACCTACGAGCAGTACTTC.

Worth noting for this clone: Distinct nucleotide sequences in the sample also encode this CDR3. The V gene is TRBV29-1, the J gene TRBJ2-5; the match to TRBD1 covers 7 bases. There are 12 residues in the CDR3. Germline V gene lookup returns CDR1 SQVTM and CDR2 ANQGSEA. Trimming removed 4 bases from V and 2 bases from J; junction bases left unmatched: 1. This chain's CDR3 is CSVGRGQETQYF. Here the CDR3 DNA reads TGCAGCGTTGGCAGGGGGCAAGAGACCCAGTACTTC.